This T cell receptor (beta chain) was identified in a study of T cell responses to AZD1222 COVID-19 vaccine. Repertoires were generated with immunoSEQ multiplex PCR, while TCRdb's copy carries only in-frame clones and drops some. Here the sample spans 95,000 to 150,000 clones, 80% to 90% being singletons. Broader study findings: Just a handful of AZD1222 recipients were seropositive at baseline. Repertoires were obtained solely post-peak T cell response.

This clone showed up just once. The target antigen is unknown. The sequence came from an adult in good health. The specimen comprised peripheral blood, sampled on day 0 of AZD1222 vaccination.

The CDR3, as DNA: TGTGCCAGCAGCCTCAGTTGGACTAATCAGCCCCAGCATTTT. Its protein product is CASSLSWTNQPQHF. This chain uses TRBV27 with TRBJ1-5; no definite D call. CDR3 length: 14 residues. The V and J ends lost 6 bases and 4 bases respectively, with 13 bases between them. The germline CDR1 and CDR2 sequences are MNHEY and SMNVEV (reference sequence).